This TCR beta chain is drawn from a study of regulatory T cells in long-lasting Graves disease. As for time point: persistent/refractory GD, antithyroid drugs over 5 years with positive TRAb. There was RNA extracted from PBMCs, and the TCR library was made from it. Graves' disease diagnosis followed American Thyroid Association guidelines. General study results and limits: Sample size was small, which may have lowered accuracy. Less diverse TCR repertoires were seen in persistent Graves' patients than in newly diagnosed ones. Clonotypes that were public and shared totalled some 2,900 in persistent patients versus roughly 1,000 in new patients.

This clonotype has at least ten counts. Its antigen is currently unknown. Arm-PCR with iRepertoire HTBI primers amplified the CDR3 regions for these TCR beta libraries. Using its own MiXCR run on the multiplex PCR reads, TCRdb lists one record per CDR3 protein. The repertoire holds under 450,000 distinct CDR3 sequences, with around a quarter as singletons. The CDR3 covers 16 residues. Germline V gives CDR1 DFQATT, CDR2 SNEGSKA (reference sequence). The V segment lost 5 bases and the J segment 2 bases; nucleotides outside the gene matches: 10. The sample consisted of peripheral blood mononuclear cells (PBMCs), taken when the disease was refractory, from a patient treated with antithyroid drugs. The V gene is TRBV20-1, the J gene TRBJ2-5; 11 nucleotides agree with TRBD1. The sequence came from a female donor with Graves disease. CDR3 loop: CSAEEGTGGRQETQYF. In DNA form, the CDR3 reads TGCAGTGCTGAAGAAGGGACAGGGGGTAGGCAAGAGACCCAGTACTTC.